The next 25 T cell receptor beta chains were all read from a single sample in a study of blood T cell repertoires in COVID-19. Here immunoSEQ multiplex PCR was the method, and the copy in TCRdb shows in-frame clones only, minus some. This table has about 220,000 clones, 70% to 85% appearing once. The sample comprised PBMCs or T cells enriched from blood (not recorded which). The receptors here all came from a middle-aged man who had recovered from COVID-19.

The sample holds a few counts of this clone. The rearrangement uses TRBV12-3 or TRBV12-4 and TRBJ2-1, with TRBD2 matching over 7 bases. Trimming took 10 bases from V and 4 from J; bases not matched to a gene: 7. The CDR3 consists of 13 residues. The CDR3 loop is CATRAGRYNEQFF. As DNA, the CDR3 is TGTGCCACCCGAGCGGGGAGGTACAATGAGCAGTTCTTC.

This chain joins TRBV18 and TRBJ2-7; 7 bases map to TRBD2. The CDR3 loop spans 15 amino acids. The V gene's germline CDR1 is KGHSH and CDR2 LQKENI. V lost 1 base to trimming and J lost 5 bases; unmatched junction nucleotides: 8. CDR3 amino acids: CASSPLPGGVNEQYF. CDR3 bases: TGTGCCAGCTCACCACTACCGGGAGGAGTCAACGAGCAGTACTTC.

This sequence joins TRBV6-5 and TRBJ2-7, with D perhaps matching TRBD1 (5 bases). Trimming stripped 8 bases from V and 3 bases from J, with 14 bases between. The CDR3 runs 13 residues. Germline V gene lookup returns CDR1 MNHEY and CDR2 SVGAGI. CDR3 nucleotides: TGTGCCAGCTCCTGGAGACAGAACTACGAGCAGTACTTC. This sequence encodes CASSWRQNYEQYF.

The chain has TRBV30 and TRBJ1-3; D is unresolved. Per germline, CDR1 GTSNPN and CDR2 SVGIG (reference sequence). The length of the CDR3 is 11 residues. The V end was cut by 3 bases, the J end by 8 bases, with 8 bases between. CDR3 DNA: TGTGCCTGGAGCCGCGGGGACACCATATATTTT. This codes for CAWSRGDTIYF.

The chain carries TRBV5-5 and TRBJ2-7; D is possibly TRBD2 (5 bases). Germline V CDR1 and CDR2: SGHKS, YYEKEE (reference sequence). This CDR3 comprises 15 residues. The V end lost 3 bases, the J end lost 0 bases, and 13 bases lay between the germline ends. The CDR3: CASSYDGGGSYEQYF. CDR3 bases: TGTGCCAGCAGCTATGATGGAGGAGGCTCCTACGAGCAGTACTTC.

This sequence joins TRBV4-2 and TRBJ2-7; possibly TRBD2 for D (5 bases). Germline V gene sequence: CDR1 LGHNA, CDR2 YNFKEQ. Trimming cost V 0 bases and J 5 bases, with 17 bases left between them. There are 16 residues in the CDR3. CDR3 sequence (DNA): TGTGCCAGCAGCCAAGATATGGCGCGGCGAGGGAACGAGCAGTACTTC. This sequence encodes CASSQDMARRGNEQYF.

This clone was seen only a few times. The rearrangement uses TRBV14 and TRBJ1-2; weak D call: TRBD1 (5 bases). V dropped 1 base and J dropped 2 bases, with 11 bases sitting between them. CDR1 and CDR2 (germline): SGHDN, FVKESK. The length of the CDR3 is 15 residues. The CDR3: CASSQVGALNYGYTF. The CDR3 nucleotides read TGTGCCAGCAGCCAAGTAGGGGCTTTAAACTATGGCTACACCTTC.

The chain joins TRBV21-1 to TRBJ2-3; the tabulated D call, TRBD2, remains unverified against the DNA. TRBV21-1 is recorded as a pseudogene. The CDR3 totals 18 residues. The CDR3 here is CASSKPMCGGPSTDTQYF. The CDR3 region has the DNA TGTGCCAGCAGCAAACCCATGTGCGGGGGACCAAGCACAGATACGCAGTATTTT.

The V gene is TRBV5-1, the J gene TRBJ2-3, with D hard to call. The CDR3 consists of 14 residues. Germline loops: CDR1 SGHRS, CDR2 YFSETQ. V lost 0 bases and J lost 13, with 18 bases in between. This chain's CDR3 is CASSLEGSASRKYF. The CDR3 DNA sequence: TGCGCCAGCAGCTTGGAAGGCAGCGCCTCCCGAAAGTATTTT.

This chain uses TRBV23-1 with TRBJ1-6; 7 bases are a match to TRBD1. TRBV23-1 belongs to the ORF category, with a function that is uncertain. This CDR3 has 17 amino acids. V lost 2 bases, J lost 7 bases, and 11 bases stayed unmatched. The DNA for the CDR3 is TGCGCCAGCAGTCAAGAGGGTTCGGGACAGACAAATTCACCCCTCCACTTT. It translates to CASSQEGSGQTNSPLHF.

The chain has TRBV5-1 and TRBJ1-6, with D perhaps matching TRBD1 (5 bases). Looked up from germline, CDR1 is SGHRS and CDR2 is YFSETQ. CDR3 size: 15 residues. Trimming took 4 bases from V and 9 from J, leaving 17 bases between them. In DNA, the CDR3 is TGCGCCAGCAGCCCCCCCTCCGGAGGGGCTTCACCCCTCCACTTT. Translating gives CASSPPSGGASPLHF.

This clone was observed once. Other nucleotide sequences from this sample produce the same CDR3. The gene calls are TRBV14 and TRBJ1-2; D not certain. V lost 0 bases, J lost 4 bases, and 6 bases lay in between. The V gene's germline CDR1 is SGHDN and CDR2 FVKESK. CDR3 size: 13 residues. The CDR3, as DNA: TGTGCCAGCAGCCAAGACGGCGGCTATGGCTACACCTTC. It translates to CASSQDGGYGYTF.

This sequence joins TRBV5-6 and TRBJ1-2; D is perhaps TRBD1 (6 bases). The CDR3 runs to 13 residues. Trimming took 0 bases from V and 8 from J, leaving 11 bases between them. Germline V gene lookup returns CDR1 SGHDT and CDR2 YYEEEE. CDR3 amino acids: CASSLVGARGYTF. As DNA, the CDR3 is TGTGCCAGCAGCTTGGTGGGGGCTCGGGGCTACACCTTC.

This clone was counted only a few times. The gene calls are TRBV10-3 and TRBJ1-5; D perhaps matches TRBD1 (5 bases). There are 14 residues in the CDR3. Between the trimmed V and J ends, which lost 6 bases and 3 bases, there was a span of 12 bases. Germline V lookup: CDR1 ENHRY, CDR2 SYGVKD. The CDR3 sequence: CAISPQGPNQPQHF. The CDR3 nucleotides read TGTGCCATCAGCCCCCAGGGCCCCAATCAGCCCCAGCATTTT.

This clone showed up just once. CDR3 residues: CASSSTSGGNEQFF. As DNA, the CDR3 is TGTGCCAGCAGTTCGACTAGCGGGGGCAATGAGCAGTTCTTC. The V gene is TRBV6-5, the J gene TRBJ2-1, with TRBD2 matching 12 bases. The CDR3 contains 14 residues. CDR1 is MNHEY, CDR2 SVGAGI, per germline. V gave up 4 bases and J gave up 6 bases; unmatched junction bases: 1.

This chain links TRBV5-1 with TRBJ2-3, with 7 bases that match TRBD1. J was trimmed by 0 bases and V by 2 bases; bases with no gene match: 6. The germline V gene encodes CDR1 SGHRS and CDR2 YFSETQ. This CDR3 region has 16 residues. DNA of the CDR3: TGCGCCAGCAGCTTCGGGACAGTTGCTAGCACAGATACGCAGTATTTT. This codes for CASSFGTVASTDTQYF.

The J gene is TRBJ1-2, the V gene TRBV29-1; 8 bases match TRBD1. The germline V gene has CDR1 SQVTM and CDR2 ANQGSEA. Unmatched junction bases numbered 4, after V lost 4 bases and J lost 0 bases. The CDR3 consists of 14 residues. This chain's CDR3 is CSVGGTGSNYGYTF. The CDR3 DNA reads as TGCAGCGTTGGTGGGACAGGCTCTAACTATGGCTACACCTTC.

V and J are TRBV2 and TRBJ1-2; no firm D call. CDR1 and CDR2 (germline): SNHLY, FYNNEI. The CDR3 runs to 15 residues. Trimming cost V 6 bases and J 3 bases, with 17 bases left between them. The chain's CDR3 is CASSLAEGEYYGYTF. CDR3 nucleotide sequence: TGTGCCAGCAGCCTGGCCGAGGGAGAATACTATGGCTACACCTTC.

The chain carries TRBV19 and TRBJ1-5; tentatively, D is TRBD1 (6 bases). CDR1 is LNHDA and CDR2 is SQIVND in the germline V gene (reference sequence). Trimming left V 5 bases short and J 1 base short, with 12 bases between. CDR3 length: 15 residues. CDR3 region: CASSAYRESNQPQHF. The CDR3 nucleotides read TGTGCCAGTAGTGCGTACAGGGAGAGCAATCAGCCCCAGCATTTT. Using reference TRBV19 and TRBJ1-5 for the parts outside the CDR3, the full variable domain is DGGITQSPKYLFRKEGQNVTLSCEQNLNHDAMYWYRQDPGQGLRLIYYSQIVNDFQKGDIAEGYSVSREKKESFPLTVTSAQKNPTAFYLCASSAYRESNQPQHFGDGTRLSIL.

The J gene is TRBJ1-2, the V gene TRBV28, with 10 bases matching TRBD1. The CDR3 is 16 residues long. The germline gives CDR1 MDHEN, CDR2 SYDVKM. J gave up 6 bases and V 1 base, and 8 bases lay outside the gene matches. The CDR3 bases are TGTGCCAGCAGTTTATTGGGACAGGGGAAGGAGGATGGCTACACCTTC. It specifies CASSLLGQGKEDGYTF.

This sequence joins TRBV27 and TRBJ1-1; the D gene is possibly TRBD1 (6 bases). V gave up 3 bases and J gave up 8 bases, with 13 bases separating them. CDR3 length equals 13 residues. From germline, CDR1 is MNHEY and CDR2 SMNVEV (reference sequence). In DNA form, the CDR3 reads TGTGCCAGCAGTTTTACGGACAGAGACGAAGCTTTCTTT. Its translation is CASSFTDRDEAFF.

This chain uses TRBV27 with TRBJ2-7; 8 nucleotides align to TRBD2. J gave up 3 bases and V 8 bases, and 9 bases lay outside the gene matches. Germline assignment: CDR1 MNHEY and CDR2 SMNVEV (reference sequence). CDR3 length: 14 amino acids. The CDR3 region is CASSFSGAYYEQYF. CDR3 DNA: TGTGCCAGCTCTTTTAGCGGGGCGTACTACGAGCAGTACTTC.

The chain joins TRBV30 to TRBJ1-1; the match to TRBD1 covers 7 bases. The germline V gene encodes CDR1 GTSNPN and CDR2 SVGIG (reference sequence). CDR3 size: 13 residues. V was clipped by 7 bases and J by 1 base; unmatched bases: 6. The CDR3 is CASRTGTNTEAFF. CDR3 sequence (DNA): TGTGCCTCCCGGACAGGCACGAACACTGAAGCTTTCTTT.

This clone was found once. The chain has TRBV30 and TRBJ2-7; tentative D call: TRBD2 (5 bases). This CDR3 has 14 residues. V was shortened by 2 bases and J by 3 bases, with 14 bases between the two germline ends. Germline CDR1 reads GTSNPN; CDR2 reads SVGIG (reference sequence). The CDR3 reads CAWSREGAHYEQYF. CDR3 nucleotides: TGTGCCTGGAGTCGTGAGGGAGCCCACTACGAGCAGTACTTC. Variable domain in full (rest from reference TRBV30 and TRBJ2-7): SQTIHQWPATLVQPVGSPLSLECTVEGTSNPNLYWYRQAAGRGLQLLFYSVGIGQISSEVPQNLSASRPQDRQFILSSKKLLLSDSGFYLCAWSREGAHYEQYFGPGTRLTVT.

The genes are TRBV6-5 and TRBJ1-2; 8 positions agree with TRBD1. Germline lookup yields CDR1 MNHEY and CDR2 SVGAGI. V gave up 6 bases and J gave up 3 bases; unmatched junction bases: 3. This CDR3 has 13 residues. CDR3 DNA: TGTGCCAGCAGGATGGGACAGGACTATGGCTACACCTTC. This sequence encodes CASRMGQDYGYTF.